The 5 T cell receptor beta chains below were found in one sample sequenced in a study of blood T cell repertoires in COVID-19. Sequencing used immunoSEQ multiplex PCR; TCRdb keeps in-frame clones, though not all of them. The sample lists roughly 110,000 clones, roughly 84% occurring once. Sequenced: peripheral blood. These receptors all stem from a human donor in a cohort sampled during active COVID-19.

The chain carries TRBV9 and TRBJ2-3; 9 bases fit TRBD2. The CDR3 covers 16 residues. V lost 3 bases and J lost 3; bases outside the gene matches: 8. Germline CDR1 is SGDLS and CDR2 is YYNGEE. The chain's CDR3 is CASSALAGVATDTQYF. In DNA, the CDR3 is TGTGCCAGCAGCGCTTTAGCGGGAGTTGCGACAGATACGCAGTATTTT.

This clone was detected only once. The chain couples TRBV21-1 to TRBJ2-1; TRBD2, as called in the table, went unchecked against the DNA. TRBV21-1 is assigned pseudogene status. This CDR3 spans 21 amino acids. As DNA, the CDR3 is TGTGCCAGCAGCAAATTTTACGAGACTAGCGGGAGGGGCAATGGGTACAATGAGCAGTTCTTC. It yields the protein CASSKFYETSGRGNGYNEQFF.

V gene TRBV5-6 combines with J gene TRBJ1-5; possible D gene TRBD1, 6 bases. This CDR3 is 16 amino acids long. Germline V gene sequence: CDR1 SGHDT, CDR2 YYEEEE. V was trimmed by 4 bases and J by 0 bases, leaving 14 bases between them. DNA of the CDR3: TGTGCCAGCAGCGGTCCGGGGGGGCTTAGCAATCAGCCCCAGCATTTT. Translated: CASSGPGGLSNQPQHF.

The CDR3 nucleotides read TGTGCCAGTAGTAGCCGACAGGGGAACACTGAAGCTTTCTTT. Translation gives CASSSRQGNTEAFF. The genes are TRBV19 and TRBJ1-1; TRBD1 agrees at 7 bases. Germline V lookup: CDR1 LNHDA, CDR2 SQIVND (reference sequence). This CDR3 is built from 14 residues. With 4 bases clipped from V and 1 base from J, the junction kept 3 bases outside the gene matches.

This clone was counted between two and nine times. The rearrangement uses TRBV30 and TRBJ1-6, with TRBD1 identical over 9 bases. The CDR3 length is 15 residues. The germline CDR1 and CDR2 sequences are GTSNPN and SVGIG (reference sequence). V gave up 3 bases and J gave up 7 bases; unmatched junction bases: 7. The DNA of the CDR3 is TGTGCCTGGAGAAATCGGGACAGGGACAATTCACCCCTCCACTTT. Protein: CAWRNRDRDNSPLHF.